This T cell receptor (beta chain) was observed in a study of T cell responses to AZD1222 COVID-19 vaccine. Study-level results: CD4 TCRs linked to vaccination spanned spike, dominating at 160-218 and 743-854. Donor demographics were predominantly white British with a female majority; clonal diversity may be underestimated.

On this clone: Its antigen is unidentified.

The assay was immunoSEQ multiplex PCR, and TCRdb's table has in-frame clones only and misses some. Of tens of thousands of clones listed, around 91% are singletons. This TCR was sampled from an adult in good health. The sample here was peripheral blood, taken on day 0 of AZD1222 vaccination.

The DNA of the CDR3 is TGTGCCAGCAACCAGGGGGGCACTGAAGCTTTCTTT. Encoded protein: CASNQGGTEAFF. The J gene is TRBJ1-1, the V gene TRBV14, with TRBD1 matching over 7 bases. The V and J ends lost 7 bases and 4 bases, in that order; junction bases with no gene match: 3. Looked up from germline, CDR1 is SGHDN and CDR2 is FVKESK. The CDR3 runs 12 residues.